These 2 T cell receptor beta chains share one sample of origin, sequenced in a study of cytomegalovirus exposure and HLA in healthy donors. With 60 Vbeta and 13 Jbeta primers, the PCR was carried out. Assay: immunoSEQ multiplex PCR; the TCRdb copy retains only in-frame clones and omits some. The repertoire holds about 200,000 clones, with less than 80% as singletons. The sample consisted of PBMCs. These TCRs come from a woman younger than 45 in good health and CMV-seropositive.

This sequence joins TRBV4-1 and TRBJ2-2, with 7 bases fitting TRBD1. From germline, CDR1 is MGHRA and CDR2 YSYEKL. V gave up 5 bases and J gave up 3 bases; unmatched junction bases: 6. This CDR3 region has 15 residues. In nucleotides, the CDR3 is TGCGCCAGCAGCTTGGCGCAGGGGGACACCGGGGAGCTGTTTTTT. Translation gives CASSLAQGDTGELFF.

The chain employs TRBV6-4 and TRBJ2-3; TRBD2 aligns across 9 bases. Germline loops: CDR1 MRHNA, CDR2 SNTAGT. The J segment lost 5 bases and the V segment lost 4 bases, leaving 7 bases of the junction unmatched. The CDR3 extends over 15 amino acids. CDR3 DNA: TGTGCCAGCAGTGTCGCGGGGGGGGGAGGAGATACGCAGTATTTT. It encodes CASSVAGGGGDTQYF.